This T cell receptor (beta chain) appears in the sequencing data of a study of cytomegalovirus exposure and HLA in healthy donors. The CDR3 loop spans 13 amino acids. Germline V lookup: CDR1 MDHEN, CDR2 SYDVKM. The germline V and J ends were trimmed by 10 bases and 6 bases, with 13 bases remaining between them. A few counts support this clone. Its target is not known. PCR used 60 Vbeta primers and 13 Jbeta primers. Assay used: immunoSEQ multiplex PCR; TCRdb lists only in-frame clones, some missing. The sample holds around 220,000 clones, almost 80% seen once. Study-wide results and caveats: The authors excluded some V segments, including TRBV6-2 and TRBV6-3, as indistinguishable. Earlier analysis found most TCR beta V segments productive about 87% or about 30% of the time.

The gene calls are TRBV28 and TRBJ2-6; D gene ambiguous. This TCR was sampled from a young man in good health and CMV-seronegative. What was sequenced was PBMCs. The CDR3 protein is CATFSQAANVLTF. The CDR3 region has the DNA TGTGCCACCTTTTCCCAGGCGGCCAACGTCCTGACTTTC.